The 12 T cell receptor beta chains below all came from one sample that was sequenced in a study of shared clonotypes between healthy human individuals. CD8 cells classed as naive were CD45RO-negative and positively selected for CCR7, excluding terminally differentiated effector memory CD45RA+ cells. Sequencing used immunoSEQ multiplex PCR; TCRdb keeps in-frame clones, though not all of them. The table shows about 2.2 million clones, with over 85% occurring only once. The sample was naive CD8+ T cells from PBMCs. The receptors stem from a man younger than 30 in good health. Some clones in this sample may be carry-over from other donors' samples.

This chain uses TRBV11-2 with TRBJ2-5; possible D gene TRBD1, 6 bases. V was cut by 5 bases and J by 4 bases, with 14 bases left in between. The length of the CDR3 is 14 residues. The germline CDR1 and CDR2 sequences are SGHAT and FQNNGV. The CDR3 DNA sequence: TGTGCCAGCAGCCGAACCCAGGGGAGAGAGACCCAGTACTTC. Protein: CASSRTQGRETQYF.

The chain couples TRBV6-1 to TRBJ1-1, with TRBD1 as a possible D gene (5 bases). V lost 6 bases, J lost 8 bases, and 19 bases lay in between. This CDR3 is built from 14 residues. Germline V gene data show CDR1 as MNHNS and CDR2 as SASEGT. The CDR3 region is CASRDQSRASEAFF. In nucleotides, the CDR3 is TGTGCCAGCAGGGACCAAAGCAGGGCCTCCGAAGCTTTCTTT.

This sequence joins TRBV7-9 and TRBJ2-1; perhaps D is TRBD1 or TRBD2 (5 bases each). Trimming cost V 6 bases and J 2 bases, with 14 bases left between them. Germline assignment: CDR1 SEHNR and CDR2 FQNEAQ (reference sequence). The CDR3 contains 15 residues. Written as DNA, the CDR3 is TGTGCCAGCAGACCCTCGCAGGGACCCTACAATGAGCAGTTCTTC. Its protein is CASRPSQGPYNEQFF.

The chain recombines TRBV19 with TRBJ1-5, with D uncertain. The CDR3 covers 17 residues. In germline, CDR1 is LNHDA, CDR2 SQIVND (reference sequence). Trimming cost V 5 bases and J 4 bases, with 21 bases left between them. CDR3 protein: CASSARSGPRKNQPQHF. In DNA form, the CDR3 reads TGTGCCAGTAGTGCAAGGAGCGGGCCCAGAAAGAATCAGCCCCAGCATTTT.

In its sample, this clone was seen once. The gene calls are TRBV5-4 and TRBJ2-2; tentative D call: TRBD1 (5 bases). Trimming removed 4 bases at V and 0 bases at J, with 13 bases between. This CDR3 is built from 16 residues. Germline V gene lookup returns CDR1 SGHNT and CDR2 YYREEE (reference sequence). The CDR3 region has the DNA TGTGCCAGCAGCGGGGCAGGAGCGACGAACACCGGGGAGCTGTTTTTT. Amino acids: CASSGAGATNTGELFF.

The table lists this clone with a count of one. The gene calls are TRBV28 and TRBJ1-2; D is unclear. Germline CDR1 reads MDHEN; CDR2 reads SYDVKM. Deletions cut 7 bases from V and 0 bases from J, with 18 bases between. The length of the CDR3 is 16 residues. The CDR3 loop reads CASNPGRRLSNYGYTF. The CDR3 region has the DNA TGTGCCAGCAACCCGGGCAGAAGACTATCTAACTATGGCTACACCTTC.

The chain recombines TRBV7-9 with TRBJ2-1; D uncertain. This CDR3 region has 16 residues. Germline values: CDR1 SEHNR, CDR2 FQNEAQ (reference sequence). V gave up 5 bases and J gave up 6 bases, with 20 bases separating them. CDR3: CASSRTHDGRSNEQFF. Written as DNA, the CDR3 is TGTGCCAGCAGCCGTACGCATGATGGGCGGTCCAATGAGCAGTTCTTC.

V gene TRBV10-1 combines with J gene TRBJ1-1; TRBD1 matches at 8 bases. The CDR3 is made up of 15 amino acids. V shed 5 bases and J 3 bases; nucleotides not matched to a gene: 8. Germline V gene lookup returns CDR1 WNHNN and CDR2 SYGVQD (reference sequence). In DNA, the CDR3 is TGCGCCAGCAGTCCCAGGGGGCTGGGGGACACTGAAGCTTTCTTT. It encodes CASSPRGLGDTEAFF.

This chain uses TRBV11-3 with TRBJ1-5, with TRBD1 identical over 9 bases. The length of the CDR3 is 14 residues. Trimming removed 3 bases from V and 5 bases from J; junction bases left unmatched: 2. Germline V gene lookup returns CDR1 SGHNT and CDR2 YENEEA. The CDR3, as DNA: TGTGCCAGCAGCTTGGACAGGGGCCATCAGCCCCAGCATTTT. It translates to CASSLDRGHQPQHF. Using reference TRBV11-3 and TRBJ1-5 for the parts outside the CDR3, the full variable domain is EAGVVQSPRYKIIEKKQPVAFWCNPISGHNTLYWYLQNLGQGPELLIRYENEEAVDDSQLPKDRFSAERLKGVDSTLKIQPAELGDSAVYLCASSLDRGHQPQHFGDGTRLSIL.

V is TRBV7-8 and J is TRBJ2-1; the D gene is possibly TRBD1 (5 bases). Trimming cost V 1 base and J 7 bases, with 14 bases left between them. The CDR3 loop spans 15 amino acids. Looked up from germline, CDR1 is SGHVS and CDR2 is FQNEAQ. CDR3 in DNA: TGTGCCAGCAGCTTAGGGGGCCGGCGCCCTAATGAGCAGTTCTTC. As protein: CASSLGGRRPNEQFF. The full variable domain, completed using reference TRBV7-8 and TRBJ2-1, is GAGVSQSPRYKVAKRGQDVALRCDPISGHVSLFWYQQALGQGPEFLTYFQNEAQLDKSGLPSDRFFAERPEGSVSTLKIQRTQQEDSAVYLCASSLGGRRPNEQFFGPGTRLTVL.

In the case of this clone: This sample includes further DNA sequences coding for the same CDR3. The chain has TRBV7-2 and TRBJ2-5, with a weak D call TRBD2 (6 bases). V lost 0 bases and J 5 bases, leaving 7 bases between the germline ends. CDR1 and CDR2 from the germline V gene are SGHTA and FQGNSA. This CDR3 is 13 amino acids long. CDR3 in DNA: TGTGCCAGCAGCTTAGCTGGAGGGGAGACCCAGTACTTC. Its translation is CASSLAGGETQYF.

Notes on this clone: In the same sample, other DNA sequences code for this CDR3. CDR3 bases: TGTGCCAGCAGTTTGTCTGGAGGTCGTTACGAGCAGTACTTC. This sequence encodes CASSLSGGRYEQYF. The V gene is TRBV27, the J gene TRBJ2-7; D possibly corresponds to TRBD2 (5 bases). CDR1 is MNHEY and CDR2 is SMNVEV in the germline V gene (reference sequence). V lost 3 bases to trimming and J lost 4 bases, with 13 bases between them. The CDR3 is made up of 14 amino acids.